The entry that follows covers one T cell receptor (beta chain) sequence. The V gene end was trimmed by 1 base and the J gene end by 5 bases; junction bases not matched to a gene: 3. The CDR3 runs to 15 residues. The germline V gene has CDR1 MNHEY and CDR2 SMNVEV (reference sequence). The data originate from a study of shared clonotypes between healthy human individuals. The genomic DNA of each subset was split evenly across several immunoSEQ plates. Assay: immunoSEQ multiplex PCR; the TCRdb copy retains only in-frame clones and omits some. The sample has 2,500,000 or so clones, roughly 92% seen once. Material: naive CD4+ T cells from PBMCs. Subset defined: CD45RA+ positively selected. This clonotype was sampled from a man aged 18-30 years in good health. Some clones in this sample may be carry-over from other donors' samples. This chain uses TRBV27 with TRBJ2-1; 9 nucleotides line up with TRBD2. In DNA form, the CDR3 reads TGTGCCAGCAGTTTATTTGGGACTAGCAACAATGAGCAGTTCTTC. Protein sequence: CASSLFGTSNNEQFF.